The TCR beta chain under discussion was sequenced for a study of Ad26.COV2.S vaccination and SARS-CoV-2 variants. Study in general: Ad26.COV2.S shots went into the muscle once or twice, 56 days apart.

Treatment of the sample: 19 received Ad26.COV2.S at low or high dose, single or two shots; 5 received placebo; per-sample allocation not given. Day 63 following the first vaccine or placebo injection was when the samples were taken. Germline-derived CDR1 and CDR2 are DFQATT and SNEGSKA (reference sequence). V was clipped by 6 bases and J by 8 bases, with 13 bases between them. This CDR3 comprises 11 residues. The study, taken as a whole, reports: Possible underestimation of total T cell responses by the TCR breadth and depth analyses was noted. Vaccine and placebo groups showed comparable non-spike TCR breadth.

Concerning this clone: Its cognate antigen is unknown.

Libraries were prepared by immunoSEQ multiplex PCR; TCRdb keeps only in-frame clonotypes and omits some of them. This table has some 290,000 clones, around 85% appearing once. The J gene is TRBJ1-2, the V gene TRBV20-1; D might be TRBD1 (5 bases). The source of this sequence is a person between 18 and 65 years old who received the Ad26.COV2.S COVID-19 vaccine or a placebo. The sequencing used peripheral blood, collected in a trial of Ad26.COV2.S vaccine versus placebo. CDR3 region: CSADGQGGYTF. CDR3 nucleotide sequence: TGCAGTGCAGATGGGCAGGGCGGCTACACCTTC.